The 25 T cell receptor beta chains reported below all come from one sample, sequenced in a study of glioma-infiltrating T cells listed by TCRdb under 2016. Sequencing used an Illumina MiSeq. TCR alpha and beta CDR3 regions were amplified with the iRepertoire nested amplicon-rescue multiplex PCR (arm-PCR) platform from RNA. TCRdb cleaned the public reads at Q25 with fastp, built clones with MiXCR and kept in-frame beta chains. Each CDR3 protein gets just one entry, which takes the most common genes and DNA from the rows behind it. Recorded for this sample are about 110,000 distinct CDR3 sequences; 20% to 30% of them occurred a single time. The ten largest clones add up to 30% to 35% of the sample. The sample comprised glioma tissue, nonneoplastic brain tissue, or PBMCs (not recorded which). These receptors were taken from a human donor with low-grade glioma or glioblastoma, undergoing nonglioma brain surgery, or in good health (not recorded which).

Regarding this clonotype: The junction departs from the called germline gene at one end, perhaps through a read error. V usage is TRBV2 and J usage is TRBJ2-7, with TRBD1 matching 10 bases. Germline V gene lookup returns CDR1 SNHLY and CDR2 FYNNEI. The CDR3 is made up of 13 amino acids. CDR3 sequence (DNA): TGTACCAGCCACGACAGGGGGCTCTACGAGCAGTACTTC. The encoded protein is CTSHDRGLYEQYF. The entire variable domain, with the rest obtained from reference TRBV2 and TRBJ2-7, is as follows: EPEVTQTPSHQVTQMGQEVILRCVPISNHLYFYWYRQILGQKVEFLVSFYNNEISEKSEIFDDQFSVERPDGSNFTLKIRSTKLEDSAMYFCTSHDRGLYEQYFGPGTRLTVT.

This clonotype has only a few counts. Possible read error: a much larger clone is one base away. V usage is TRBV7-3 and J usage is TRBJ2-5; the match to TRBD2 covers 7 bases. Germline assignment: CDR1 SGHTA and CDR2 FQGTGA. This CDR3 is 13 amino acids long. The CDR3 sequence is CASSPGLEGTHYF. The CDR3 DNA is TGTGCCAGCAGCCCTGGACTAGAAGGGACCCACTACTTC.

In regard to this clonotype: A much larger clone differs by one base, so this may be a read error. This chain links TRBV24-1 with TRBJ2-5; D call uncertain. CDR3 length equals 15 residues. Germline V gives CDR1 KGHDR, CDR2 SFDVKD. The CDR3 region is CATSDPTEYQETHYF. CDR3 DNA sequence: TGTGCCACCAGTGACCCCACAGAGTACCAAGAGACCCATTACTTC.

This clonotype was recorded at least ten times. The chain is built from TRBV5-1 and TRBJ1-1, with D tentatively TRBD1 (6 bases). The V gene lost 1 base and the J gene lost 3 bases, with 13 bases spanning the gap. The CDR3 extends over 15 amino acids. CDR1 SGHRS and CDR2 YFSETQ come from the germline V gene. In nucleotides, the CDR3 is TGCGCCAGCAGCTTGATCGGGACATCGCACACTGAAGCTTTCTTT. Protein: CASSLIGTSHTEAFF.

Of note for this clonotype: Germline is not matched at one junction end, which may reflect a read error. The chain combines TRBV5-4 with TRBJ1-1, with D tentatively TRBD1 (6 bases). The germline CDR1 and CDR2 sequences are SGHNT and YYREEE (reference sequence). This CDR3 is 13 amino acids long. CDR3 sequence: CASGLDRNTEAFF. The CDR3 nucleotides read TGTGCCAGCGGCTTGGACAGAAACACTGAAGCTTTCTTT. Looking up the rest from reference TRBV5-4 and TRBJ1-1 gives the full variable domain: ETGVTQSPTHLIKTRGQQVTLRCSSQSGHNTVSWYQQALGQGPQFIFQYYREEENGRGNFPPRFSGLQFPNYSSELNVNALELDDSALYLCASGLDRNTEAFFGQGTRLTVV.

This clonotype was counted at least ten times. The genes are TRBV4-1 and TRBJ2-1; 8 bases fit TRBD1. V dropped 4 bases and J dropped 9; count of bases not matched to a gene: 11. This CDR3 is built from 15 residues. Looked up from germline, CDR1 is MGHRA and CDR2 is YSYEKL. Here the CDR3 DNA reads TGCGCCAGCAGCCCTCGTACAGGGGGTATAGGTGAGCAGTTCTTC. Its translation is CASSPRTGGIGEQFF.

This clonotype was seen repeatedly, ten times or more. One junction end disagrees with the germline gene, perhaps due to a read error. This sequence joins TRBV20-1 and TRBJ2-7; 9 nucleotides agree with TRBD2. CDR3 length: 15 residues. Germline V CDR1 and CDR2: DFQATT, SNEGSKA (reference sequence). The CDR3 loop reads CSASGEWPGGPGQYF. CDR3 coding DNA: TGCAGCGCTAGCGGGGAGTGGCCGGGAGGGCCGGGGCAGTACTTC.

As regards this clonotype: This clone may be a read error of a much larger clone one base away. The genes are TRBV29-1 and TRBJ2-7, with D perhaps TRBD1 (5 bases). CDR1 and CDR2 from the germline V gene are SQVTM and ANQGSEA. CDR3 length: 13 residues. Trimming removed 6 bases from V and 0 bases from J, with 12 bases in between. The CDR3, as DNA: TGCAGCGTCCCAAGGGGCCCCTCCTACGAGCAGTACTTC. It translates to CSVPRGPSYEQYF.

In its sample, this clonotype was seen many times. A much larger clone is a single base away; this may be a read error. The chain carries TRBV6-1 and TRBJ1-1; tentative D call: TRBD1 (5 bases). The CDR3 totals 14 residues. Germline CDR1 reads MNHNS; CDR2 reads SASEGT. The CDR3, as DNA: TGTGCCAGCAGGCGGTGGGGCCTGAACACTGAAGTTTTCTTT. The encoded protein is CASRRWGLNTEVFF.

This clonotype appeared many times. The chain is built from TRBV27 and TRBJ1-1, with D possibly being TRBD1 (6 bases). CDR1 and CDR2 from the germline V gene are MNHEY and SMNVEV (reference sequence). The CDR3 contains 14 residues. Trimming shortened V by 6 bases and J by 1 base, and 12 bases separated the two germline ends. This chain's CDR3 is CASSYREWNTEAFF. The CDR3 DNA follows: TGTGCCAGCAGCTACAGGGAGTGGAACACTGAAGCTTTCTTT.

At least ten counts were recorded for this clonotype. CDR3 sequence: CASSQSGSQDTEAFF. CDR3 nucleotides: TGCGCCAGCAGCCAGTCCGGTTCCCAAGACACTGAAGCTTTCTTT. The genes are TRBV4-1 and TRBJ1-1; no clear D. Germline V gene data show CDR1 as MGHRA and CDR2 as YSYEKL. V dropped 3 bases and J dropped 3 bases, with 14 bases sitting between them. The CDR3 runs to 15 residues.

The sample holds many counts of this clonotype. This rearrangement joins TRBV27 to TRBJ2-7; TRBD1 matches 9 bases. The CDR3 extends over 18 amino acids. Germline CDR1 MNHEY, CDR2 SMNVEV (reference sequence). V gave up 8 bases and J gave up 0 bases; unmatched junction bases: 17. CDR3 residues: CASSHRGLSLHNSYEQYF. In nucleotides, the CDR3 is TGTGCCAGCTCCCACAGGGGGCTTTCCCTCCACAACTCCTACGAGCAGTACTTC.

In this sample, this clonotype turned up many times. The chain carries TRBV29-1 and TRBJ1-1; a possible D gene is TRBD1 (6 bases). The V and J ends lost 7 bases and 4 bases respectively, with 19 bases between them. This CDR3 spans 14 amino acids. Germline CDR1 reads SQVTM; CDR2 reads ANQGSEA. The CDR3 reads CSAPIGGAGTEAFF. The CDR3, as DNA: TGCAGCGCGCCAATTGGGGGGGCGGGCACTGAAGCTTTCTTT.

V usage is TRBV4-2 and J usage is TRBJ2-1; 10 bases map to TRBD2. Germline V gives CDR1 LGHNA, CDR2 YNFKEQ. This CDR3 has 15 residues. V dropped 4 bases and J dropped 6; count of bases not matched to a gene: 6. The CDR3 sequence: CASSRAGGPSNEQFF. CDR3 coding DNA: TGTGCCAGCAGCCGAGCGGGAGGGCCAAGCAATGAGCAGTTCTTC.

This chain uses TRBV6-1 with TRBJ2-1; TRBD2 is a possible D gene (6 bases). Trimming shortened V by 6 bases and J by 7 bases, and 25 bases separated the two germline ends. Germline V gene sequence: CDR1 MNHNS, CDR2 SASEGT. The CDR3 is 17 amino acids. In DNA, the CDR3 is TGTGCCAGCAGCCTCTTGGAGGGTAGCCAGGGTCCGAATGAGCAGTTCTTC. It specifies CASSLLEGSQGPNEQFF.

In regard to this clonotype: A much more abundant neighbour one base away suggests this may be a read error. V and J are TRBV14 and TRBJ1-1; tentative D call: TRBD1 (6 bases). In germline, CDR1 is SGHDN, CDR2 FVKESK. CDR3 length: 14 residues. The DNA of the CDR3 is TGTGCCAGCAGCCTCGGGTTTTGGGACACTGGAGCTTTCTTT. It yields the protein CASSLGFWDTGAFF.

This clonotype was counted at least ten times. This chain links TRBV7-3 with TRBJ2-1; the match to TRBD2 covers 11 bases. The CDR3 is 15 residues long. Germline V gene lookup returns CDR1 SGHTA and CDR2 FQGTGA. The ends lost 5 bases at V and 6 bases at J; junction bases unmatched: 6. CDR3: CASSVGTSGFNEQFF. DNA of the CDR3: TGTGCCAGCAGCGTCGGGACTAGCGGATTCAATGAGCAGTTCTTC.

This clonotype has a count of ten or more. The gene calls are TRBV4-1 and TRBJ1-2, with TRBD1 as a possible D gene (5 bases). The CDR3 contains 14 residues. Trimming removed 3 bases from V and 5 bases from J, with 13 bases in between. Germline CDR1 MGHRA, CDR2 YSYEKL. The CDR3 region has the DNA TGCGCCAGCAGCCACTTCGGGACGGCTTATGGCTACACCTTC. It yields the protein CASSHFGTAYGYTF.

This clonotype showed up many times. The V gene is TRBV3-1, the J gene TRBJ1-5; 7 bases line up with TRBD1. Germline V gene lookup returns CDR1 LGHDT and CDR2 YNNKEL (reference sequence). The CDR3 is made up of 13 amino acids. The V segment lost 3 bases and the J segment 7 bases; nucleotides outside the gene matches: 3. This CDR3 reads CASSQGRGQPQHF. CDR3 nucleotide sequence: TGTGCCAGCAGCCAGGGCAGGGGGCAGCCCCAGCATTTT. Full variable domain (missing parts from reference TRBV3-1 and TRBJ1-5): DTAVSQTPKYLVTQMGNDKSIKCEQNLGHDTMYWYKQDSKKFLKIMFSYNNKELIINETVPNRFSPKSPDKAHLNLHINSLELGDSAVYFCASSQGRGQPQHFGDGTRLSIL.

This sequence joins TRBV9 and TRBJ1-6, with D perhaps matching TRBD1 (5 bases). Germline CDR1 SGDLS, CDR2 YYNGEE. The CDR3 covers 15 residues. V lost 2 bases and J 9 bases, leaving 15 bases between the germline ends. The CDR3 coding sequence is TGTGCCAGCAGCGTTTCTACAGGTCGCTCTTCACCCCTCCACTTT. Protein product: CASSVSTGRSSPLHF.

This clonotype has just one count. The conserved closing phenylalanine or tryptophan is absent in this CDR3, likely reflecting a read error. The rearrangement uses TRBV6-2 or TRBV6-3 and TRBJ2-2; either TRBD1 or TRBD2 may fit D (5 bases each). CDR3 size: 16 residues. Germline V gene sequence: CDR1 MNHEY, CDR2 SVGEGT. The CDR3 nucleotides read TGTGCCAACAGTTACTCTGATACGGGACGATTTGGGGAGCTGTTTTCT. As protein: CANSYSDTGRFGELFS.

This clonotype was counted many times. The V gene is TRBV6-2 or TRBV6-3, the J gene TRBJ1-1; D is unresolved. V was clipped by 6 bases and J by 4 bases, with 9 bases between them. The germline gives CDR1 MNHEY, CDR2 SVGEGT. The CDR3 has 12 residues. The CDR3 DNA reads as TGTGCCAGCAGCCTGACGGGCACTGAAGCTTTCTTT. Protein sequence: CASSLTGTEAFF.

V usage is TRBV20-1 and J usage is TRBJ1-6, with 11 bases that match TRBD1. The CDR3 spans 13 residues. The V gene end was trimmed by 8 bases and the J gene end by 8 bases; junction bases not matched to a gene: 5. Germline assignment: CDR1 DFQATT and CDR2 SNEGSKA (reference sequence). CDR3 amino acids: CSPWDRGDSPLHF. As DNA, the CDR3 is TGCAGTCCCTGGGACAGGGGGGATTCACCCCTCCACTTT.

Worth noting for this clonotype: A much larger clone sits a single nucleotide away, making a read error possible. V is TRBV4-3 and J is TRBJ2-5; 10 bases agree with TRBD1. The end of the DNA is better explained by TRBJ2-7, so the J call may be wrong. Germline-derived CDR1 and CDR2 are LGHNA and YSLEER. The CDR3 sequence is 14 residues long. The CDR3 DNA reads TGCGCCAGCAGACAAAGGGGGGACAGGGGCGAGCAGTACTTC. Protein sequence: CASRQRGDRGEQYF.

Many counts were recorded for this clonotype. The V gene is TRBV11-2, the J gene TRBJ2-7, with D possibly being TRBD1 (5 bases). Germline V gene sequence: CDR1 SGHAT, CDR2 FQNNGV. This CDR3 has 14 amino acids. V gave up 4 bases and J gave up 3 bases, with 13 bases separating them. The CDR3: CASSSRGNHYEQYF. In DNA, the CDR3 is TGTGCCAGCAGCTCAAGGGGTAATCACTACGAGCAGTACTTC.